What follows are 24 T cell receptor beta chains derived from one specimen sequenced in a study of blood T cell repertoires in COVID-19. TCRdb's copy holds only in-frame clones and misses some; the assay was immunoSEQ multiplex PCR. The data hold about 370,000 clones, with roughly 89% observed a single time. Sequenced sample: PBMCs or T cells enriched from blood (not recorded which). These receptors were obtained from a woman in her twenties or thirties who had recovered from COVID-19.

The chain links TRBV30 to TRBJ1-6, with 7 bases that match TRBD1. CDR1 and CDR2 from the germline V gene are GTSNPN and SVGIG (reference sequence). The CDR3 totals 13 residues. With V trimmed by 4 bases and J by 8 bases, 5 bases remained unmatched. DNA of the CDR3: TGTGCCTGGAACGACAGGGAGGATTCACCCCTCCACTTT. This encodes CAWNDREDSPLHF.

This sequence joins TRBV5-1 and TRBJ2-7; tentative D call: TRBD1 (5 bases). The V gene lost 4 bases and the J gene lost 1 base, with 15 bases spanning the gap. The CDR3 has 15 amino acids. Germline assignment: CDR1 SGHRS and CDR2 YFSETQ. This chain's CDR3 is CASSVGHKGSYEQYF. Written as DNA, the CDR3 is TGCGCCAGCAGCGTAGGACACAAAGGGTCCTACGAGCAGTACTTC.

The gene calls are TRBV5-1 and TRBJ1-2; 10 bases fit TRBD1. This CDR3 contains 14 residues. Trimming cost V 6 bases and J 4 bases; bases outside gene matches: 6. Germline V gene data show CDR1 as SGHRS and CDR2 as YFSETQ. The CDR3 loop reads CASTLDRGPYGYTF. Here the CDR3 DNA reads TGCGCCAGCACGCTAGACAGGGGGCCCTATGGCTACACCTTC. Together with reference TRBV5-1 and TRBJ1-2, the CDR3 gives the full variable domain: KAGVTQTPRYLIKTRGQQVTLSCSPISGHRSVSWYQQTPGQGLQFLFEYFSETQRNKGNFPGRFSGRQFSNSRSEMNVSTLELGDSALYLCASTLDRGPYGYTFGSGTRLTVV.

V gene TRBV9 combines with J gene TRBJ1-6; D remains unclear. In germline, CDR1 is SGDLS, CDR2 YYNGEE. Trimming cost V 0 bases and J 9 bases, with 13 bases left between them. The CDR3 runs 15 residues. The CDR3 region has the DNA TGTGCCAGCAGCGTAGATCCAGAATTGGCTTCACCCCTCCACTTT. Encoded protein: CASSVDPELASPLHF.

This clone was observed once. Within the sample, other DNA sequences also encode this same CDR3. This sequence joins TRBV6-2 or TRBV6-3 and TRBJ1-2; D is unclear. CDR1 and CDR2 (germline): MNHEY, SVGEGT. V lost 0 bases to trimming and J lost 8 bases, with 4 bases between them. The CDR3 loop spans 11 amino acids. The CDR3 DNA reads TGTGCCAGCAGTTACTCTTCAGGCTACACCTTC. This sequence encodes CASSYSSGYTF.

This chain links TRBV19 with TRBJ1-1, with a tentative D call TRBD1 (5 bases). The CDR3 is 15 amino acids. Per germline, CDR1 LNHDA and CDR2 SQIVND (reference sequence). The V end lost 4 bases, the J end lost 5 bases, and 17 bases lay between the germline ends. This CDR3 reads CASSTHQGGFTEAFF. The CDR3 DNA sequence: TGTGCCAGTAGTACCCACCAGGGCGGTTTTACTGAAGCTTTCTTT.

This clone occurred once. The genes are TRBV11-2 and TRBJ2-7, with 9 bases lining up with TRBD2. V was clipped by 3 bases and J by 4 bases; unmatched bases: 7. In germline, CDR1 is SGHAT, CDR2 FQNNGV. The CDR3 contains 15 residues. DNA of the CDR3: TGTGCCAGCAGCTTCAATAGCGGGAGATCGTACGAGCAGTACTTC. Amino acids: CASSFNSGRSYEQYF.

The chain couples TRBV12-3 or TRBV12-4 to TRBJ1-1; D ambiguous. Trimming pared 5 bases from V and 11 bases from J, leaving 18 bases between. CDR3 size: 13 residues. CDR3 sequence (DNA): TGTGCCAGCAGTGTCGTACGTGAGGGTTCGGCTTTCTTT. Its translation: CASSVVREGSAFF.

The J gene is TRBJ2-7, the V gene TRBV4-3; D might be TRBD2 (5 bases). Germline assignment: CDR1 LGHNA and CDR2 YSLEER. The CDR3 contains 14 residues. V lost 0 bases and J 3 bases, leaving 9 bases between the germline ends. This CDR3 reads CASSQEPGNYEQYF. The CDR3 nucleotides read TGCGCCAGCAGCCAAGAACCGGGGAACTACGAGCAGTACTTC.

The CDR3 nucleotides are TGTGCCAGCAGTGAATGGGGGGGGGACACTGAAGCTTTCTTT. Translating gives CASSEWGGDTEAFF. The rearrangement uses TRBV6-1 and TRBJ1-1; TRBD1 is a possible D gene (5 bases). Trimming removed 2 bases from V and 3 bases from J, with 10 bases in between. The CDR3 is 14 residues long. Germline-derived CDR1 and CDR2 are MNHNS and SASEGT.

The CDR3 region is CASRDRTGSLGTEAFF. The CDR3 nucleotides read TGTGCCAGCAGGGACCGGACAGGGTCCCTGGGCACTGAAGCTTTCTTT. The rearrangement joins TRBV7-2 to TRBJ1-1, with 8 bases matching TRBD1. After removal of 6 bases from V and 4 bases from J, the junction contained 13 bases not matched to a gene. The CDR3 loop spans 16 amino acids. The germline gives CDR1 SGHTA, CDR2 FQGNSA.

The V and J genes are TRBV27 and TRBJ1-1; weak D call: TRBD1 (5 bases). Trimming removed 5 bases from V and 6 bases from J, with 13 bases in between. The germline CDR1 and CDR2 sequences are MNHEY and SMNVEV (reference sequence). The CDR3 has 13 amino acids. The CDR3: CASSLGAGSEAFF. The CDR3 DNA reads as TGTGCCAGCAGTCTAGGGGCAGGGTCTGAAGCTTTCTTT.

This clone was counted once. The V gene is TRBV5-1, the J gene TRBJ2-1; D gene uncertain. Germline lookup yields CDR1 SGHRS and CDR2 YFSETQ. The CDR3 is 15 amino acids. Trimming cost V 2 bases and J 5 bases, with 14 bases left between them. The DNA of the CDR3 is TGCGCCAGCAGCTTTGTCCGGGTCATAGACAATGAGCAGTTCTTC. Amino acids: CASSFVRVIDNEQFF. Variable domain in full (rest from reference TRBV5-1 and TRBJ2-1): KAGVTQTPRYLIKTRGQQVTLSCSPISGHRSVSWYQQTPGQGLQFLFEYFSETQRNKGNFPGRFSGRQFSNSRSEMNVSTLELGDSALYLCASSFVRVIDNEQFFGPGTRLTVL.

The genes are TRBV18 and TRBJ2-3; D call uncertain. In germline, CDR1 is KGHSH, CDR2 LQKENI. The CDR3 has 15 residues. V gave up 0 bases and J gave up 0 bases, with 7 bases separating them. The CDR3 spells CASSPPAGSTDTQYF. The CDR3, as DNA: TGTGCCAGCTCACCACCGGCAGGCAGCACAGATACGCAGTATTTT.

The V and J genes are TRBV19 and TRBJ1-5; 7 nucleotides line up with TRBD1. CDR1 is LNHDA, CDR2 SQIVND, per germline (reference sequence). There are 16 residues in the CDR3. J lost 0 bases, V lost 1 base, and 3 bases had no gene match. CDR3 loop: CASSIGQGPSNQPQHF. In DNA, the CDR3 is TGTGCCAGTAGTATAGGACAGGGACCTAGCAATCAGCCCCAGCATTTT.

This sequence joins TRBV11-1 and TRBJ2-7; the D is unclear. The CDR3 covers 15 residues. Germline lookup yields CDR1 SGHAT and CDR2 FQDESV (reference sequence). V lost 4 bases to trimming and J lost 0 bases, with 13 bases between them. CDR3 in DNA: TGTGCCAGCAGCTCAGCACTACTTTACTCCTACGAGCAGTACTTC. Residues: CASSSALLYSYEQYF.

The V call is TRBV6-2 or TRBV6-3, the J call TRBJ1-2, with D possibly being TRBD1 (6 bases). The V gene lost 6 bases and the J gene lost 3 bases, with 14 bases spanning the gap. Germline V gives CDR1 MNHEY, CDR2 SVGEGT. The length of the CDR3 is 14 residues. CDR3 DNA: TGTGCCAGCAGCTCAAATCAGGGGTACTATGGCTACACCTTC. Protein: CASSSNQGYYGYTF.

The chain combines TRBV2 with TRBJ2-1; 9 bases agree with TRBD1. The CDR3 extends over 15 amino acids. Germline values: CDR1 SNHLY, CDR2 FYNNEI. The V gene end was trimmed by 5 bases and the J gene end by 4 bases; junction bases not matched to a gene: 6. In nucleotides, the CDR3 is TGTGCCAGCAGTATGGACAGGGGTTTGTACAATGAGCAGTTCTTC. This gives the protein CASSMDRGLYNEQFF.

The chain links TRBV27 to TRBJ2-7; 11 bases fit TRBD2. The CDR3 consists of 16 residues. Germline trimming cut 0 bases from V and 4 bases from J; bases unmatched to any gene: 5. CDR1 is MNHEY and CDR2 is SMNVEV in the germline V gene (reference sequence). This chain's CDR3 is CASSLSASGGIYEQYF. CDR3 DNA sequence: TGTGCCAGCAGTTTATCCGCTAGCGGGGGGATATACGAGCAGTACTTC.

This clone was picked up a small number of times. V is TRBV9 and J is TRBJ1-6, with D maybe TRBD1 (5 bases). V was clipped by 0 bases and J by 7 bases, with 11 bases between them. Looked up from germline, CDR1 is SGDLS and CDR2 is YYNGEE. The CDR3 length is 15 residues. The CDR3 is CASSVAPKGNSPLHF. CDR3 in DNA: TGTGCCAGCAGCGTAGCTCCCAAGGGGAATTCACCCCTCCACTTT.

The chain is built from TRBV5-1 and TRBJ2-6; 7 bases match TRBD1. The V and J ends lost 7 bases and 0 bases, in that order; junction bases with no gene match: 7. CDR3 size: 16 residues. CDR1 and CDR2 from the germline V gene are SGHRS and YFSETQ. CDR3 amino acids: CASGTGQNSGANVLTF. CDR3 bases: TGCGCCAGCGGAACGGGACAGAACTCTGGGGCCAACGTCCTGACTTTC.

The chain couples TRBV7-3 to TRBJ2-3; 8 bases are a match to TRBD1. The CDR3 runs to 17 residues. Trimming removed 4 bases from V and 1 base from J; junction bases left unmatched: 10. CDR1 and CDR2 from the germline V gene are SGHTA and FQGTGA. CDR3 bases: TGTGCCAGCAGCTCTCTGAACCCGGGACAGGGCACAGATACGCAGTATTTT. Translated, it gives CASSSLNPGQGTDTQYF.

The chain recombines TRBV4-2 with TRBJ1-6, with TRBD1 matching over 8 bases. Germline V gene data show CDR1 as LGHNA and CDR2 as YNFKEQ. The length of the CDR3 is 17 residues. The ends lost 1 base at V and 4 bases at J; junction bases unmatched: 6. The CDR3 is CASSQVTDRAYNSPLHF. CDR3 in DNA: TGTGCCAGCAGCCAAGTGACGGACAGGGCATATAATTCACCCCTCCACTTT.

The rearrangement links TRBV7-9 to TRBJ1-6; no firm D call. Trimming removed 2 bases at V and 8 bases at J, with 10 bases between. Germline V gives CDR1 SEHNR, CDR2 FQNEAQ (reference sequence). The CDR3 spans 14 residues. For the CDR3, the DNA is TGTGCCAGCAGCTTATTAGGAGTTGATTCACCCCTCCACTTT. Translation: CASSLLGVDSPLHF.